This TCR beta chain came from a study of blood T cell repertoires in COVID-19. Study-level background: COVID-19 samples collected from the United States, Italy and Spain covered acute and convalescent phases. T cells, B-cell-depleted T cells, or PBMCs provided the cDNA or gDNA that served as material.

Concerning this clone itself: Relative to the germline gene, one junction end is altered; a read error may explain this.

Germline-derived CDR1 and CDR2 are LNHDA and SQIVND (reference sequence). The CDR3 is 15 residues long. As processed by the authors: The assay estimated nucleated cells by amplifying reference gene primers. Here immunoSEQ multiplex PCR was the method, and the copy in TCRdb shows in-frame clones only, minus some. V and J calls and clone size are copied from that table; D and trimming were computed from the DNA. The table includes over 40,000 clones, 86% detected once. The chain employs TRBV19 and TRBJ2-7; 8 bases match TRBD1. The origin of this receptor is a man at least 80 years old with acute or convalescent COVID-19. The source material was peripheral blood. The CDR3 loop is CATSMRGGQGYEQYF. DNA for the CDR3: TGTGCCACTAGTATGAGGGGTGGACAGGGCTACGAGCAGTACTTC.